Reported below is one T cell receptor (beta chain). The target antigen is unknown. The data derive from a study of OX40 agonist ivuxolimab in advanced cancers. Overall study findings and caveats: It was also the case that some nonresponders had low normalized T-cell clonal expansion.

A history of autoimmune disease or systemic immunosuppression excluded patients. Germline V gene lookup returns CDR1 SGHVS and CDR2 FQNEAQ. Trimming at V came to 1 base and at J to 0 bases, leaving 7 bases not matched to a gene. This CDR3 contains 19 residues. Method: immunoSEQ multiplex PCR; TCRdb's copy keeps in-frame clones and lacks some. The table records approximately 52,000 clones, approximately 94% of them present only once. V is TRBV7-8 and J is TRBJ2-3; TRBD2 agrees at 13 bases. This specimen consisted of CD4+ or CD8+ T cells sorted from blood, obtained in a trial of the OX40 agonist ivuxolimab. This sequence was found in an adult with an advanced solid tumor such as melanoma, head and neck, liver or kidney cancer. The CDR3 sequence is CASSLGPGLAGSSTDTQYF. Here the CDR3 DNA reads TGTGCCAGCAGCTTAGGCCCGGGACTAGCGGGATCTAGCACAGATACGCAGTATTTT. The entire variable domain, with the rest obtained from reference TRBV7-8 and TRBJ2-3, is as follows: GAGVSQSPRYKVAKRGQDVALRCDPISGHVSLFWYQQALGQGPEFLTYFQNEAQLDKSGLPSDRFFAERPEGSVSTLKIQRTQQEDSAVYLCASSLGPGLAGSSTDTQYFGPGTRLTVL.